This section outlines one T cell receptor beta chain sequence together with its context. Its antigen is currently not known. There are no base qualities to consult, and no much larger clone falls within one base. Library construction relied on the immunoSEQ multiplex PCR assay. To provide template for TCR sequencing, every sample had RNA extracted and reverse transcribed into cDNA. SuperScript III was used to make first-strand cDNA, primed with a 2:1 mix of oligo-dT and random hexamers. A synthetic immune receptor repertoire was used to gauge amplification bias, and whatever bias remained was removed computationally. The paper's processing steps were these. After raw reads were preprocessed to remove errors, the CDR3 was defined following IMGT conventions as running from the conserved cysteine to phenylalanine. To get clonality, Shannon entropy was normalized by log2 of the number of productive unique TCRs and the result was subtracted from 1. Whether each scalp clone was CD4 or CD8 was inferred by checking scalp TCRbeta sequences against the CD4 and CD8 repertoires from sorted blood. TCRdb stores this immuneACCESS table with in-frame sequences only. Part of the clones is absent; in the studies checked, under half of the shortfall reflects unresolved V genes, and no reason is known for the rest. That table is the source of V, J and clone size, and D and trimming were worked out from the DNA. This sample has about 150,000 clones in its table, and roughly 52% of those were observed once. 15% to 20% of the sample is held by the ten biggest clonotypes.

The time point label, read with the paper, signifies: less than five weeks on oral tofacitinib. Explained via the paper, the treatment or condition label denotes: oral pan-JAK inhibitor, 5-10 mg twice daily. Lesional scalp punch biopsies and peripheral blood were obtained from alopecia areata patients. PBMCs were isolated by density centrifugation and stained for CD3, CD4 and CD8, after which CD4+ and CD8+ T cells were sorted on a FACSAria. The data belong to a study of CD8+ T cells in alopecia areata (dated 2018 in TCRdb). Study-wide context: The treated patients, all with moderate-to-severe alopecia areata, were enrolled in an open-label pilot trial of oral tofacitinib given at 5 to 10 mg twice daily. Tofacitinib was administered for 6 to 18 months, and 6 months of follow-up off drug were then conducted to assess delayed response and recurrence. The SALT score, which quantifies the percentage of affected scalp surface area, was used to measure disease severity in treated patients. To study T cell clonal expansion in alopecia areata, the researchers applied high-throughput TCRbeta sequencing to both the C3H/HeJ mouse model and human patients. Scalp tissue and sorted CD4+ and CD8+ peripheral blood T cells from patchy and totalis/universalis alopecia areata patients and from healthy controls were covered by human TCRbeta sequencing. Patients on tofacitinib were biopsied at baseline and after 4 and 24 weeks of treatment, and several of the patients also had a later scalp biopsy. Scalp clonality was compared across normal scalp (n=4), patchy alopecia areata scalp (n=8), and alopecia totalis/universalis scalp (n=8). RNA was obtained with the PAXgene miRNA kit for fixed scalp, the miRNeasy kit for PBMCs, and the RNeasy kit for mouse skin. TCRbeta CDR3 regions were amplified by immunoSEQ multiplex PCR with 35 Vbeta forward and 13 Jbeta reverse primers. General findings and caveats noted by the study authors: Scalp TCR repertoire analysis is complicated because resident alphabeta T cells in normal human skin are also sequenced, whereas mouse skin is dominated by gammadelta T cells. Shared TCR sequences between patients were less evident than in mice, which may be partly attributable to HLA diversity in the patient population. Compared with normal scalp, lesional scalp, particularly in alopecia totalis/universalis, had higher clonality and more expanded CD8+ clones, which suggests antigenic drive. Scalp clonality and the number of expanded CD8+ clones among the top 100 scalp clones were significantly decreased by tofacitinib. Many expanded lesional clones persisted in scalp and blood during tofacitinib treatment, which may partly explain relapse after stopping treatment. Because the treated cohort was small and had just a single nonresponder, larger studies are needed to establish links between baseline CD8+ expansion and response.

Including cysteine and phenylalanine, the CDR3 has 12 amino acids. The kept DNA is CDR3 alone, 36 bases in frame from the first base. Trimming at the junction amounts to 5 bases on V and 2 bases on J, and the germline ends lie 8 bases apart. In the germline V gene, CDR1 corresponds to SGHDT and CDR2 to YYEEEE. The starting material was CD8+ T cells sorted from blood, obtained at week 4, from a patient treated with tofacitinib. Rearrangement joined TRBV5-6 to TRBJ2-7; matching of 6 bases hints at TRBD1 as the D gene. This TCR was recovered from a human donor with alopecia areata. For the CDR3, the sequence is CASRGGTYEQYF. The nucleotides read TGTGCCAGCAGAGGGGGTACCTACGAGCAGTACTTC.